Below, 25 T cell receptor beta chains from the same sample are listed, as sequenced in a study of T cell responses to AZD1222 COVID-19 vaccine. TCRdb's copy holds only in-frame clones and misses some; the assay was immunoSEQ multiplex PCR. The data show over 150,000 clones, roughly 88% seen once. Specimen: peripheral blood, collected 28 days after the second AZD1222 dose. These receptors originate from an adult who received the AZD1222 COVID-19 vaccine.

V is TRBV5-6 and J is TRBJ2-7, with TRBD2 matching over 8 bases. Per the germline V gene, CDR1 is SGHDT and CDR2 is YYEEEE. V shed 2 bases and J 6 bases; nucleotides not matched to a gene: 1. This CDR3 is built from 12 residues. The CDR3 nucleotides read TGTGCCAGCAGCTTTACTAGCGGCGAGCAGTACTTC. Its protein is CASSFTSGEQYF.

This chain uses TRBV27 with TRBJ1-4, with a weak D call TRBD1 (5 bases). V lost 4 bases, J lost 8 bases, and 14 bases lay in between. Germline loops: CDR1 MNHEY, CDR2 SMNVEV (reference sequence). The CDR3 totals 14 residues. DNA for the CDR3: TGTGCCAGCAGTTGGACGGCATGGGGGGAAAAACTGTTTTTT. Translated: CASSWTAWGEKLFF.

The genes are TRBV7-6 and TRBJ1-4; D is perhaps TRBD1 (5 bases). V was trimmed by 8 bases and J by 0 bases, leaving 13 bases between them. The CDR3 runs to 15 residues. Germline V gene data show CDR1 as SGHVS and CDR2 as FNYEAQ. The CDR3 nucleotides are TGTGCCAGCCGCCAGGGTCATTCAACTAATGAAAAACTGTTTTTT. As protein: CASRQGHSTNEKLFF.

The chain employs TRBV11-2 and TRBJ1-1, with D perhaps matching TRBD1 (6 bases). The CDR3 loop spans 17 amino acids. V was trimmed by 1 base and J by 5 bases, leaving 20 bases between them. Germline CDR1 SGHAT, CDR2 FQNNGV. CDR3 in amino acids: CASSLGRGRGRGTEAFF. CDR3 coding DNA: TGTGCCAGCAGCTTAGGGCGAGGCAGGGGTAGAGGAACTGAAGCTTTCTTT.

There are a few counts of this clone. The sample has other DNA sequences that encode this CDR3 too. This rearrangement joins TRBV3-1 (or the pseudogene TRBV3-2) to TRBJ1-6; no firm D call. This CDR3 region has 13 residues. V was clipped by 4 bases and J by 3 bases, with 4 bases between them. Germline CDR1 LGHDT, CDR2 YNNKEL (reference sequence). CDR3 region: CASSPGYNSPLHF. DNA of the CDR3: TGTGCCAGCAGCCCGGGCTATAATTCACCCCTCCACTTT.

Here the CDR3 reads CASSQDQGPSGANVLTF. The CDR3 DNA reads TGCGCCAGCAGCCAAGACCAGGGACCCTCTGGGGCCAACGTCCTGACTTTC. J is TRBJ2-6 and V is TRBV4-1, with D possibly being TRBD1 or TRBD2 (5 bases each). Germline V CDR1 and CDR2: MGHRA, YSYEKL. CDR3 length equals 17 residues. V gave up 0 bases and J gave up 0 bases, with 9 bases separating them.

The chain has TRBV19 and TRBJ1-1; no clear D gene. V lost 3 bases, J lost 0 bases, and 2 bases lay in between. Germline CDR1 is LNHDA and CDR2 is SQIVND (reference sequence). The CDR3 sequence is 12 residues long. This CDR3 reads CASSIVNTEAFF. CDR3 DNA sequence: TGTGCCAGTAGTATCGTGAACACTGAAGCTTTCTTT. The full variable domain, rest sourced from reference TRBV19 and TRBJ1-1, is DGGITQSPKYLFRKEGQNVTLSCEQNLNHDAMYWYRQDPGQGLRLIYYSQIVNDFQKGDIAEGYSVSREKKESFPLTVTSAQKNPTAFYLCASSIVNTEAFFGQGTRLTVV.

J is TRBJ1-1 and V is TRBV6-5; no definite D call. Germline V gene sequence: CDR1 MNHEY, CDR2 SVGAGI. Deletions cut 4 bases from V and 1 base from J, with 13 bases between. The CDR3 sequence is 15 residues long. CDR3 nucleotide sequence: TGTGCCAGCAGTTCCAGTAGCGGTGGGAACACTGAAGCTTTCTTT. This translates into CASSSSSGGNTEAFF.

The V call is TRBV6-1, the J call TRBJ1-6, with D possibly TRBD1 on 5 matching bases. CDR1 is MNHNS, CDR2 SASEGT, per germline. The ends were cut back, 1 base at V and 10 bases at J, with 11 bases in the middle. The CDR3 contains 14 residues. Here the CDR3 reads CASSEVSGDSPLHF. The CDR3 nucleotides read TGTGCCAGCAGTGAAGTCTCGGGGGACTCACCCCTCCACTTT.

The chain carries TRBV4-1 and TRBJ2-3; 11 bases line up with TRBD2. The CDR3 totals 15 residues. The junction had 3 bases not matched to a gene; V was cut back by 1 base and J by 6 bases. The germline CDR1 and CDR2 sequences are MGHRA and YSYEKL. The CDR3 DNA reads as TGCGCCAGCAGCCAAGTAGCGGGGGGGCCCGATACGCAGTATTTT. Protein sequence: CASSQVAGGPDTQYF.

This clone was detected only once. The chain carries TRBV7-2 and TRBJ1-2; the D gene is possibly TRBD1 (5 bases). The CDR3 has 14 residues. V shed 1 base and J shed 4 bases, with 10 bases lying between them. Germline V gene data show CDR1 as SGHTA and CDR2 as FQGNSA. The CDR3 reads CASSLVQDTYGYTF. DNA for the CDR3: TGTGCCAGCAGCTTAGTTCAGGACACCTATGGCTACACCTTC.

The chain carries TRBV3-1 (or the pseudogene TRBV3-2) and TRBJ1-2, with a possible D match to TRBD1 (5 bases). Germline V lookup: CDR1 LGHDT, CDR2 YNNKEL (reference sequence). The CDR3 is made up of 14 amino acids. Deletions cut 4 bases from V and 4 bases from J, with 13 bases between. CDR3: CASSLTDSSYGYTF. CDR3 nucleotides: TGTGCCAGCAGCCTGACAGACAGCTCCTATGGCTACACCTTC.

This clone was picked up a small number of times. The J gene is TRBJ1-1, the V gene TRBV7-2; D unresolved. V was pared by 7 bases and J by 0 bases, with 12 bases between. Germline CDR1 SGHTA, CDR2 FQGNSA. The CDR3 covers 14 residues. The CDR3 protein is CASTWGSMNTEAFF. The CDR3 nucleotides are TGTGCCAGCACCTGGGGTAGTATGAACACTGAAGCTTTCTTT.

The genes are TRBV7-9 and TRBJ1-1, with D possibly matching TRBD1 (5 bases). This CDR3 spans 14 amino acids. V was cut by 5 bases and J by 1 base, with 11 bases left in between. CDR1 SEHNR and CDR2 FQNEAQ come from the germline V gene (reference sequence). The CDR3 spells CASSVQGKNTEAFF. The CDR3 nucleotides are TGTGCCAGCAGCGTTCAGGGTAAGAACACTGAAGCTTTCTTT.

CDR3 sequence reads: CASSVDPGRNTEAFF. The CDR3, as DNA: TGTGCCAGCAGCGTCGATCCGGGTAGGAACACTGAAGCTTTCTTT. This rearrangement joins TRBV9 to TRBJ1-1; no definite D call. Trimming left V 2 bases short and J 1 base short, with 12 bases between. CDR3 size: 15 residues. The germline gives CDR1 SGDLS, CDR2 YYNGEE.

The chain combines TRBV21-1 with TRBJ2-1; TRBD1 is the table's D call and was not checked against the DNA. TRBV21-1 is recorded as a pseudogene. The CDR3 totals 18 residues. CDR3 DNA sequence: TGTGCCAGCAGCAAAGGGCGTGATGGGTACAGGGCACACAATGAGCAGTTCTTC. Residues: CASSKGRDGYRAHNEQFF.

The chain couples TRBV5-1 to TRBJ2-1; perhaps TRBD1 as D (7 bases). V was shortened by 2 bases and J by 7 bases, with 13 bases between the two germline ends. The CDR3 is 14 amino acids. Germline assignment: CDR1 SGHRS and CDR2 YFSETQ. The CDR3 DNA follows: TGCGCCAGCAGCTTACTACAGGGGAGGAATGAGCAGTTCTTC. Translation gives CASSLLQGRNEQFF.

This chain connects TRBV15 to TRBJ1-1; the D is unclear. Trimming removed 0 bases at V and 7 bases at J, with 9 bases between. Germline assignment: CDR1 LNHNV and CDR2 YYDKDF (reference sequence). The CDR3 totals 13 residues. The CDR3 protein is CATSRDQSGEAFF. CDR3 nucleotides: TGTGCCACCAGCAGAGATCAGAGTGGTGAAGCTTTCTTT.

This clone was observed a single time. J is TRBJ1-2 and V is TRBV30; perhaps TRBD1 as D (5 bases). Trimming removed 2 bases from V and 6 bases from J, with 16 bases in between. Germline V gene sequence: CDR1 GTSNPN, CDR2 SVGIG (reference sequence). The CDR3 length is 14 residues. The CDR3 DNA is TGTGCCTGGAGTAGTGGGGGATGGGGCCATGGCTACACCTTC. Its protein product is CAWSSGGWGHGYTF.

The chain couples TRBV10-1 to TRBJ2-7; perhaps TRBD2 as D (5 bases). This CDR3 comprises 15 residues. Trimming removed 8 bases from V and 0 bases from J, with 17 bases in between. Per germline, CDR1 WNHNN and CDR2 SYGVQD (reference sequence). The DNA for the CDR3 is TGCGCCAGCGGACCCGCGGGCCTGAGCTCCTACGAGCAGTACTTC. This gives the protein CASGPAGLSSYEQYF.

The CDR3 bases are TGTGCCAGCAGCTCTCCTCCCGCGGTCTCCTACGAGCAGTACTTC. Its protein product is CASSSPPAVSYEQYF. V usage is TRBV7-9 and J usage is TRBJ2-7; D call uncertain. There are 15 residues in the CDR3. Trimming shortened V by 4 bases and J by 0 bases, and 13 bases separated the two germline ends. Germline V gives CDR1 SEHNR, CDR2 FQNEAQ (reference sequence).

The V and J genes are TRBV19 and TRBJ1-1; 11 bases map to TRBD1. CDR3 length: 14 amino acids. With 5 bases clipped from V and 5 bases from J, the junction kept 4 bases outside the gene matches. Germline CDR1 and CDR2: LNHDA and SQIVND (reference sequence). The CDR3 bases are TGTGCCAGTAGTTCAGGACAGGGGGCAACTGAAGCTTTCTTT. It codes for CASSSGQGATEAFF.

The chain is built from TRBV4-2 and TRBJ1-1; maybe TRBD1 (5 bases). The V end lost 4 bases, the J end lost 1 base, and 10 bases lay between the germline ends. CDR1 and CDR2 (germline): LGHNA, YNFKEQ. The CDR3 runs 14 residues. The DNA of the CDR3 is TGTGCCAGCAGCCCCTCAGGGAAGAACACTGAAGCTTTCTTT. As protein: CASSPSGKNTEAFF.

The chain joins TRBV5-1 to TRBJ2-3, with 13 bases fitting TRBD2. CDR1 and CDR2 (germline): SGHRS, YFSETQ. The CDR3 runs to 16 residues. The junction had 3 bases not matched to a gene; V was cut back by 3 bases and J by 2 bases. The CDR3 sequence is CASSSGLAGLTDTQYF. In nucleotides, the CDR3 is TGCGCCAGCAGCTCGGGACTAGCGGGGCTCACAGATACGCAGTATTTT.

This chain uses TRBV4-2 with TRBJ2-7; 8 nucleotides match TRBD2. Germline V gene data show CDR1 as LGHNA and CDR2 as YNFKEQ. Trimming at V came to 0 bases and at J to 6 bases, leaving 13 bases not matched to a gene. The CDR3 spans 17 residues. In DNA, the CDR3 is TGTGCCAGCAGCCAAGATATGTTAGGGTCCAGCGGGGGCGAGCAGTACTTC. Residues: CASSQDMLGSSGGEQYF.